The next 20 T cell receptor beta chains were all read from a single sample in a study of OX40 agonist ivuxolimab in advanced cancers. The repertoire was sequenced with immunoSEQ multiplex PCR; TCRdb's copy has only in-frame clones and lacks some. The table has about 52,000 clones, approximately 87% seen once. The sample here was CD4+ or CD8+ T cells sorted from blood, taken in a trial of the OX40 agonist ivuxolimab. All receptors come from an adult with an advanced solid tumor such as melanoma, head and neck, liver or kidney cancer.

This chain uses TRBV19 with TRBJ1-5; D is unresolved. The CDR3 sequence is 17 residues long. Trimming shortened V by 6 bases and J by 3 bases, and 21 bases separated the two germline ends. From germline, CDR1 is LNHDA and CDR2 SQIVND (reference sequence). The CDR3 DNA reads as TGTGCCAGTAGCCACCCCCCCCGGATATTTGACAATCAGCCCCAGCATTTT. Translated: CASSHPPRIFDNQPQHF.

This clone was seen only once. This rearrangement joins TRBV5-1 to TRBJ1-1; D is perhaps TRBD1 (6 bases). Trimming took off 4 bases at V and 2 bases at J, with 24 bases between the two ends. This CDR3 has 18 amino acids. The V gene's germline CDR1 is SGHRS and CDR2 YFSETQ. CDR3 bases: TGCGCCAGCAGCCTAGAAAACAGGGCCCAACTCCGAAACACTGAAGCTTTCTTT. This sequence encodes CASSLENRAQLRNTEAFF.

This chain connects TRBV12-5 to TRBJ1-6, with TRBD1 as a possible D gene (5 bases). The CDR3 consists of 14 residues. Looked up from germline, CDR1 is LGHNT and CDR2 is FRNRAP. The V end lost 0 bases, the J end lost 10 bases, and 10 bases lay between the germline ends. CDR3 in DNA: TGTGCTAGTGGTTTGGTACACGGGGGGTCACCCCTCCACTTT. This codes for CASGLVHGGSPLHF.

The rearrangement uses TRBV6-1 and TRBJ1-3, with 7 bases matching TRBD1. The CDR3 runs 16 residues. V was clipped by 4 bases and J by 0 bases; unmatched bases: 6. Germline V gene sequence: CDR1 MNHNS, CDR2 SASEGT. The CDR3 loop is CASSGLTGSSGNTIYF. The CDR3, as DNA: TGTGCCAGCAGTGGACTGACAGGGAGCTCTGGAAACACCATATATTTT.

The J gene is TRBJ2-3, the V gene TRBV9; D possibly matches TRBD1 or TRBD2 (6 bases each). V shed 3 bases and J shed 0 bases, with 11 bases lying between them. CDR3 length equals 15 residues. Germline V CDR1 and CDR2: SGDLS, YYNGEE. Here the CDR3 reads CASSDRGRSTDTQYF. For the CDR3, the DNA is TGTGCCAGCAGCGACCGGGGGCGAAGCACAGATACGCAGTATTTT.

The chain joins TRBV5-1 to TRBJ1-1, with unresolved D. The ends were cut back, 0 bases at V and 5 bases at J, with 11 bases in the middle. Germline V CDR1 and CDR2: SGHRS, YFSETQ. The CDR3 loop spans 14 amino acids. The CDR3 protein is CASSLDPGSTEAFF. CDR3 coding DNA: TGCGCCAGCAGCTTGGACCCCGGAAGTACTGAAGCTTTCTTT.

The chain has TRBV5-1 and TRBJ1-5, with 7 positions matching TRBD1. The CDR3 is 15 residues long. V was clipped by 0 bases and J by 4 bases; unmatched bases: 4. Germline CDR1 SGHRS, CDR2 YFSETQ. The CDR3 reads CASSLGAGGNQPQHF. CDR3 DNA: TGCGCCAGCAGCTTGGGCGCAGGGGGGAATCAGCCCCAGCATTTT. Variable domain in full (rest from reference TRBV5-1 and TRBJ1-5): KAGVTQTPRYLIKTRGQQVTLSCSPISGHRSVSWYQQTPGQGLQFLFEYFSETQRNKGNFPGRFSGRQFSNSRSEMNVSTLELGDSALYLCASSLGAGGNQPQHFGDGTRLSIL.

This rearrangement joins TRBV9 to TRBJ1-5, with D possibly matching TRBD1 (6 bases). V lost 0 bases, J lost 4 bases, and 11 bases lay in between. Germline V CDR1 and CDR2: SGDLS, YYNGEE. The CDR3 is made up of 15 amino acids. CDR3 nucleotide sequence: TGTGCCAGCAGCGTAGGTTCAGGGGTTAATCAGCCCCAGCATTTT. Its protein product is CASSVGSGVNQPQHF.

This sequence joins TRBV9 and TRBJ2-5; D might be TRBD1 (5 bases). The CDR3 has 12 residues. CDR1 and CDR2 from the germline V gene are SGDLS and YYNGEE. The ends were cut back, 2 bases at V and 4 bases at J, with 6 bases in the middle. The CDR3 is CASSVQGETQYF. CDR3 nucleotides: TGTGCCAGCAGCGTTCAGGGAGAGACCCAGTACTTC.

The gene calls are TRBV30 and TRBJ1-5, with a weak D call TRBD1 (5 bases). This CDR3 has 16 residues. V lost 1 base and J 3 bases, leaving 16 bases between the germline ends. Per the germline V gene, CDR1 is GTSNPN and CDR2 is SVGIG (reference sequence). The CDR3 nucleotides read TGTGCCTGGAGTGCATTAGGGTCAGGGCTCAATCAGCCCCAGCATTTT. This sequence encodes CAWSALGSGLNQPQHF.

This clone was detected a few times. DNA of the CDR3: TGTGCCAGCAGTACCCAAGGACAGGCGAACACTGAAGCTTTCTTT. As protein: CASSTQGQANTEAFF. The V and J genes are TRBV6-1 and TRBJ1-1; 7 bases are shared with TRBD1. The germline V gene encodes CDR1 MNHNS and CDR2 SASEGT. The CDR3 has 15 residues. Trimming removed 5 bases from V and 1 base from J; junction bases left unmatched: 7.

V usage is TRBV7-2 and J usage is TRBJ2-7, with D uncertain. Germline CDR1 and CDR2: SGHTA and FQGNSA. The CDR3 consists of 13 residues. With 5 bases removed from V and 7 bases from J, the gap between germline ends came to 15 bases. DNA for the CDR3: TGTGCCAGCAGCAATCCAGGCCTTGGAGAGCAGTACTTC. Amino acids: CASSNPGLGEQYF.

This clone showed up just a few times. The chain uses TRBV6-1 and TRBJ1-3; no firm D call. The CDR3 consists of 15 residues. Germline CDR1 and CDR2: MNHNS and SASEGT. V lost 5 bases to trimming and J lost 0 bases, with 11 bases between them. CDR3 sequence reads: CASSPDWGSGNTIYF. The DNA of the CDR3 is TGTGCCAGCAGTCCCGATTGGGGCTCTGGAAACACCATATATTTT.

The chain is built from TRBV6-6 and TRBJ1-3; perhaps TRBD1 as D (5 bases). CDR1 MNHNY and CDR2 SVGAGI come from the germline V gene (reference sequence). The CDR3 contains 15 residues. V was clipped by 6 bases and J by 2 bases, with 14 bases between them. The DNA for the CDR3 is TGTGCCAGCAGCGCAGATCGGGGACCTGGAAACACCATATATTTT. This translates into CASSADRGPGNTIYF.

The chain combines TRBV5-1 with TRBJ2-5; D possibly corresponds to TRBD1 (6 bases). Germline CDR1 SGHRS, CDR2 YFSETQ. The CDR3 loop spans 14 amino acids. The V and J ends lost 0 bases and 5 bases respectively, with 11 bases between them. The CDR3 region is CASSLVRGEETQYF. For the CDR3, the DNA is TGCGCCAGCAGCTTGGTCAGGGGCGAGGAGACCCAGTACTTC.

This clone was observed a few times. V is TRBV30 and J is TRBJ1-1; no definite D call. Per the germline V gene, CDR1 is GTSNPN and CDR2 is SVGIG (reference sequence). The CDR3 runs 12 residues. V lost 3 bases to trimming and J lost 1 base, with 6 bases between them. CDR3 nucleotide sequence: TGTGCCTGGAGACGCGGGAACACTGAAGCTTTCTTT. This gives the protein CAWRRGNTEAFF.

This clone was observed once. At the DNA level, this CDR3 is encoded by other sequences in the same sample as well. V gene TRBV7-3 combines with J gene TRBJ1-1; D is ambiguous. Trimming shortened V by 3 bases and J by 1 base, and 6 bases separated the two germline ends. The germline gives CDR1 SGHTA, CDR2 FQGTGA. The CDR3 has 13 residues. The CDR3 DNA is TGTGCCAGCAGCTTGTCCGGGAACACTGAAGCTTTCTTT. Translating gives CASSLSGNTEAFF. Based on the CDR3 plus reference TRBV7-3 and TRBJ1-1, the full variable domain is GAGVSQTPSNKVTEKGKYVELRCDPISGHTALYWYRQSLGQGPEFLIYFQGTGAADDSGLPNDRFFAVRPEGSVSTLKIQRTERGDSAVYLCASSLSGNTEAFFGQGTRLTVV.

The chain joins TRBV4-1 to TRBJ2-7; perhaps TRBD1 as D (7 bases). Germline CDR1 reads MGHRA; CDR2 reads YSYEKL. The CDR3 is made up of 16 amino acids. V was shortened by 1 base and J by 0 bases, with 13 bases between the two germline ends. CDR3 nucleotide sequence: TGCGCCAGCAGCCAAGTAGGAGGGGGCCGCTCCTACGAGCAGTACTTC. It codes for CASSQVGGGRSYEQYF.

This chain connects TRBV11-2 to TRBJ1-2; 7 bases match TRBD1. Looked up from germline, CDR1 is SGHAT and CDR2 is FQNNGV. Germline trimming cut 4 bases from V and 8 bases from J; bases unmatched to any gene: 10. The length of the CDR3 is 14 residues. The CDR3 region is CASSYNEGAEGYTF. The CDR3 DNA sequence: TGTGCCAGCAGCTACAATGAGGGGGCGGAGGGCTACACCTTC. The full variable domain, completed using reference TRBV11-2 and TRBJ1-2, is EAGVAQSPRYKIIEKRQSVAFWCNPISGHATLYWYQQILGQGPKLLIQFQNNGVVDDSQLPKDRFSAERLKGVDSTLKIQPAKLEDSAVYLCASSYNEGAEGYTFGSGTRLTVV.

The CDR3 DNA follows: TGCAGTGCTGTCAGGGGGGAAAAACTGTTTTTT. Translation: CSAVRGEKLFF. The chain employs TRBV20-1 and TRBJ1-4; 7 bases are shared with TRBD1. In germline, CDR1 is DFQATT, CDR2 SNEGSKA (reference sequence). The trim removed 5 bases at V and 8 bases at J, leaving 2 bases unmatched. The CDR3 consists of 11 residues.